Listed below are T cell receptor beta chains from one sample, sequenced in a study of CD8 T cells in ankylosing spondylitis. Via MiXCR, TCRdb re-called the 5' RACE reads, giving one row per CDR3 protein. The repertoire holds 250,000 to 350,000 distinct CDR3 sequences, with around 18% as singletons. Input material: blood, either unsorted or a sorted T cell fraction (not recorded which). Source of these receptors: a male donor with ankylosing spondylitis or in good health (not recorded which). CDR3s include the opening cysteine and the closing phenylalanine or tryptophan. A D gene is named only where the DNA matches it firmly. Clone size, where shown, is once, few, many, or a class for clones that have expanded.

V: TRBV5-1
D: TRBD1
J: TRBJ1-4
size: few
CDR3: CASSLADGRGRRRNEKLFF
DNA: TGCGCCAGCAGCTTGGCCGATGGCAGGGGGCGACGCCGGAATGAAAAACTGTTTTTT

V: TRBV24-1
D: .
J: TRBJ1-2
size: .
CDR3: CATSEDDRFYGYTF
DNA: TGTGCCACCAGTGAGGACGACAGGTTCTATGGCTACACCTTC

V: TRBV11-2
D: .
J: TRBJ1-2
size: many
CDR3: CASRPKVGYGYTF
DNA: TGTGCCAGCAGACCTAAGGTGGGCTATGGCTACACCTTC

V: TRBV7-2
D: TRBD2
J: TRBJ2-1
size: .
CDR3: CASSLPGLANNEQFF
DNA: TGTGCCAGCAGCTTGCCGGGACTAGCAAACAATGAGCAGTTCTTC

V: TRBV12-3/TRBV12-4
D: TRBD2
J: TRBJ2-5
size: few
CDR3: CASSLEVAGGPETQYF
DNA: TGTGCCAGCAGTTTGGAGGTAGCGGGGGGGCCAGAGACCCAGTACTTC

V: TRBV6-5
D: .
J: TRBJ1-4
size: few
CDR3: CASSYSTNEKLFF
DNA: TGTGCCAGCAGTTACTCGACTAATGAAAAACTGTTTTTT

V: TRBV15
D: TRBD2
J: TRBJ2-1
size: .
CDR3: CATSTLAGSYNEQFF
DNA: TGTGCCACCAGCACCCTAGCGGGGTCCTACAATGAGCAGTTCTTC

V: TRBV12-3/TRBV12-4
D: TRBD1
J: TRBJ2-2
size: few
CDR3: CASRPTGGGTGELFF
DNA: TGTGCCAGCAGACCGACAGGGGGAGGCACCGGGGAGCTGTTTTTT

V: TRBV6-1
D: .
J: TRBJ2-2
size: .
CDR3: CASSRTENTGELFF
DNA: TGTGCCAGCAGTCGGACAGAGAACACCGGGGAGCTGTTTTTT

V: TRBV14
D: TRBD2
J: TRBJ2-1
size: many
CDR3: CASSRKTSGNNEQFF
DNA: TGTGCCAGCAGCAGAAAGACTAGCGGAAACAATGAGCAGTTCTTC

V: TRBV6-5
D: .
J: TRBJ2-3
size: .
CDR3: CASSYGGPPADTQYF
DNA: TGTGCCAGCAGTTACGGGGGTCCCCCCGCAGATACGCAGTATTTT

V: TRBV7-3
D: .
J: TRBJ2-4
size: .
CDR3: CASSPETGYIQYF
DNA: TGTGCCAGCAGCCCCGAGACAGGTTACATTCAGTACTTC

V: TRBV2
D: .
J: TRBJ1-1
size: many
CDR3: CASSELENTEAFF
DNA: TGTGCCAGCAGTGAATTAGAGAACACTGAAGCTTTCTTT

V: TRBV9
D: TRBD1
J: TRBJ2-1
size: few
CDR3: CASSVVPTTGQGNNEQFF
DNA: TGTGCCAGCAGCGTAGTCCCAACTACGGGACAGGGAAACAATGAGCAGTTCTTC

V: TRBV6-5
D: TRBD2
J: TRBJ2-2
size: .
CDR3: CASSYQGLAGGTGELFF
DNA: TGTGCCAGCAGTTACCAGGGACTAGCGGGAGGAACCGGGGAGCTGTTTTTT

V: TRBV20-1
D: .
J: TRBJ1-6
size: few
CDR3: CSARGPDSFATLHF
DNA: TGCAGTGCTAGAGGGCCGGACAGTTTTGCCACCCTCCACTTT

V: TRBV24-1
D: .
J: TRBJ2-5
size: .
CDR3: CATSDNRGQEETQYF
DNA: TGTGCCACCAGTGATAATCGGGGGCAGGAAGAGACCCAGTACTTC

V: TRBV6-1
D: .
J: TRBJ2-4
size: .
CDR3: CASSEGGWGTAKNIQYF
DNA: TGTGCCAGCAGTGAAGGAGGTTGGGGCACAGCCAAAAACATTCAGTACTTC